Following are 25 T cell receptor beta chains from one sample sequenced in a study of identical twins. TCRdb recomputed calls from the 5' RACE reads with MiXCR, one row per CDR3 protein. The repertoire has 550,000 to 700,000 distinct CDR3 sequences, roughly 9.5% of them found once; the top ten carry 2.5% to 3.5%. These data were also reused for a study on yellow fever vaccine responses in identical twins.

Sequenced sample: PBMCs. These TCRs come from a woman aged 18-35 years in good health.

The rearrangement uses TRBV5-1 and TRBJ2-3; 7 bases are a match to TRBD2. V dropped 0 bases and J dropped 3; count of bases not matched to a gene: 7. Looked up from germline, CDR1 is SGHRS and CDR2 is YFSETQ. The CDR3 is made up of 16 amino acids. The CDR3 spells CASSLAEAGWTDTQYF. CDR3 sequence (DNA): TGCGCCAGCAGCTTGGCCGAAGCGGGATGGACAGATACGCAGTATTTT.

The genes are TRBV11-1 and TRBJ2-1; the match to TRBD1 covers 8 bases. This CDR3 is built from 18 residues. Trimming took 0 bases from V and 2 from J; bases not matched to a gene: 9. Germline V gene lookup returns CDR1 SGHAT and CDR2 FQDESV (reference sequence). The CDR3 bases are TGTGCCAGCAGCTTAGCCCAGGGGGCAGGGTTGGCCTACAATGAGCAGTTCTTC. Its protein is CASSLAQGAGLAYNEQFF. Using reference TRBV11-1 and TRBJ2-1 for the parts outside the CDR3, the full variable domain is EAEVAQSPRYKITEKSQAVAFWCDPISGHATLYWYRQILGQGPELLVQFQDESVVDDSQLPKDRFSAERLKGVDSTLKIQPAELGDSAMYLCASSLAQGAGLAYNEQFFGPGTRLTVL.

This clonotype occurred a few times. The V and J genes are TRBV20-1 and TRBJ2-5; 16 bases map to TRBD2. Looked up from germline, CDR1 is DFQATT and CDR2 is SNEGSKA (reference sequence). With 4 bases clipped from V and 2 bases from J, the junction kept 1 base outside the gene matches. CDR3 length: 15 residues. The CDR3 loop reads CSAKGLAGGQETQYF. DNA of the CDR3: TGCAGTGCTAAGGGACTAGCGGGAGGGCAAGAGACCCAGTACTTC.

This clonotype was observed a handful of times. The chain has TRBV20-1 and TRBJ2-3; 8 bases are a match to TRBD2. CDR1 DFQATT and CDR2 SNEGSKA come from the germline V gene (reference sequence). The CDR3 sequence is 14 residues long. Trimming took 6 bases from V and 3 from J; bases not matched to a gene: 8. This CDR3 reads CSARSGSRTDTQYF. The CDR3 region has the DNA TGCAGTGCCCGGAGCGGGAGTCGAACAGATACGCAGTATTTT.

A few counts support this clonotype. The chain combines TRBV5-1 with TRBJ2-3; D is ambiguous. V gave up 4 bases and J gave up 3 bases, with 12 bases separating them. The CDR3 length is 14 residues. Germline assignment: CDR1 SGHRS and CDR2 YFSETQ. The CDR3 reads CASSPKAGTDTQYF. The CDR3 region has the DNA TGCGCCAGCAGCCCCAAGGCCGGTACAGATACGCAGTATTTT.

Regarding this clonotype: A clone one base away is much larger, so this may be a read error. The chain employs TRBV29-1 and TRBJ2-7; TRBD2 matches at 7 bases. J was trimmed by 3 bases and V by 0 bases; bases with no gene match: 11. The CDR3 totals 16 residues. Per the germline V gene, CDR1 is SQVTM and CDR2 is ANQGSEA. CDR3 sequence reads: CSVEEAGGGGSYEQYF. The CDR3 nucleotides read TGCAGCGTTGAAGAGGCTGGCGGCGGGGGAAGCTACGAGCAGTACTTC.

This clonotype was picked up a small number of times. The genes are TRBV6-1 and TRBJ1-4; D not certain. From germline, CDR1 is MNHNS and CDR2 SASEGT. The V end lost 8 bases, the J end lost 6 bases, and 16 bases lay between the germline ends. The CDR3 runs to 14 residues. The CDR3 protein is CASAVGPLDEKLFF. The CDR3 DNA sequence: TGTGCCAGCGCAGTCGGGCCTCTTGATGAAAAACTGTTTTTT.

This clonotype was recorded at least ten times. The chain employs TRBV5-1 and TRBJ2-1, with 8 bases lining up with TRBD1. Germline CDR1 SGHRS, CDR2 YFSETQ. J gave up 2 bases and V 4 bases, and 8 bases lay outside the gene matches. There are 16 residues in the CDR3. CDR3 sequence reads: CASSTRQGMTYNEQFF. CDR3 bases: TGCGCCAGCAGCACTAGACAGGGGATGACCTACAATGAGCAGTTCTTC.

This clonotype was recorded a few times. The chain employs TRBV28 and TRBJ1-2; a possible D gene is TRBD1 (5 bases). CDR1 is MDHEN and CDR2 is SYDVKM in the germline V gene. V shed 7 bases and J shed 7 bases, with 22 bases lying between them. The CDR3 loop spans 15 amino acids. The CDR3 coding sequence is TGTGCCAGCACCCAGGCAGGGACGGGTGGAAGTGGCTACACCTTC. This gives the protein CASTQAGTGGSGYTF.

This chain joins TRBV6-1 and TRBJ2-2, with 7 nucleotides matching TRBD1. The germline V gene encodes CDR1 MNHNS and CDR2 SASEGT. The CDR3 totals 14 residues. Trimming cost V 11 bases and J 2 bases; bases outside gene matches: 8. DNA of the CDR3: TGTGCCGGGAAAAGGGGGCCTAACACCGGGGAGCTGTTTTTT. Residues: CAGKRGPNTGELFF.

This clonotype was observed many times. The rearrangement joins TRBV12-3 or TRBV12-4 to TRBJ2-1, with D perhaps matching TRBD1 (6 bases). The length of the CDR3 is 16 residues. Between the trimmed V and J ends, which lost 3 bases and 0 bases, there was a span of 12 bases. CDR3 DNA: TGTGCCAGCAGTTTTAGGGGGAGTAGCTCCTACAATGAGCAGTTCTTC. Its protein is CASSFRGSSSYNEQFF.

This clonotype showed up many times. The chain couples TRBV5-5 to TRBJ2-2, with a tentative D call TRBD1 (6 bases). Germline lookup yields CDR1 SGHKS and CDR2 YYEKEE (reference sequence). The V gene lost 3 bases and the J gene lost 0 bases, with 9 bases spanning the gap. The CDR3 spans 15 residues. The CDR3 sequence is CASSWGTTNTGELFF. The CDR3, as DNA: TGTGCCAGCAGCTGGGGGACAACGAACACCGGGGAGCTGTTTTTT.

The V gene is TRBV9, the J gene TRBJ2-2; 14 positions agree with TRBD2. CDR3 length equals 17 residues. With V trimmed by 4 bases and J by 2 bases, 4 bases remained unmatched. The germline gives CDR1 SGDLS, CDR2 YYNGEE. CDR3 protein: CASSRGLAGDNTGELFF. The CDR3 nucleotides are TGTGCCAGCAGCCGGGGACTAGCGGGGGATAACACCGGGGAGCTGTTTTTT.

The table lists this clonotype with a count of one. The V call is TRBV12-5, the J call TRBJ2-1; 9 bases agree with TRBD2. Germline V gene data show CDR1 as LGHNT and CDR2 as FRNRAP. Trimming at V came to 2 bases and at J to 4 bases, leaving 3 bases not matched to a gene. The CDR3 is 15 residues long. In DNA form, the CDR3 reads TGTGCTAGTGGTTTGCTAAGCGGGGGGTACAATGAGCAGTTCTTC. Amino acid sequence: CASGLLSGGYNEQFF.

The chain links TRBV12-3 or TRBV12-4 to TRBJ1-1; D gene unclear. This CDR3 is 13 amino acids long. Trimming took 1 base from V and 8 from J, leaving 11 bases between them. The CDR3 protein is CASSLGATGEAFF. In nucleotides, the CDR3 is TGTGCCAGCAGTTTAGGGGCCACCGGGGAAGCTTTCTTT.

This clonotype was picked up many times. The rearrangement joins TRBV5-1 to TRBJ2-2; 8 nucleotides align to TRBD1. The V gene end was trimmed by 3 bases and the J gene end by 4 bases; junction bases not matched to a gene: 5. Per the germline V gene, CDR1 is SGHRS and CDR2 is YFSETQ. The CDR3 consists of 15 residues. The CDR3 loop reads CASSWTGLGTGELFF. In nucleotides, the CDR3 is TGCGCCAGCAGCTGGACAGGGCTTGGCACCGGGGAGCTGTTTTTT. Full variable domain (outside the CDR3, taken from reference TRBV5-1 and TRBJ2-2): KAGVTQTPRYLIKTRGQQVTLSCSPISGHRSVSWYQQTPGQGLQFLFEYFSETQRNKGNFPGRFSGRQFSNSRSEMNVSTLELGDSALYLCASSWTGLGTGELFFGEGSRLTVL.

This sequence joins TRBV5-1 and TRBJ1-3; D remains ambiguous. With 0 bases removed from V and 4 bases from J, the gap between germline ends came to 11 bases. CDR3 length: 15 amino acids. The germline V gene encodes CDR1 SGHRS and CDR2 YFSETQ. As DNA, the CDR3 is TGCGCCAGCAGCTTGGCCTCGGGGAGCGGAAACACCATATATTTT. This sequence encodes CASSLASGSGNTIYF.

The chain recombines TRBV14 with TRBJ2-1; 8 bases agree with TRBD2. CDR1 and CDR2 from the germline V gene are SGHDN and FVKESK. V was pared by 3 bases and J by 9 bases, with 13 bases of the junction left unmatched. The CDR3 is 16 amino acids. CDR3: CASSQASGGPPGEQFF. Written as DNA, the CDR3 is TGTGCCAGCAGCCAGGCATCGGGGGGGCCCCCGGGTGAGCAGTTCTTC.

V is TRBV20-1 and J is TRBJ2-1; 11 positions match TRBD2. V dropped 2 bases and J dropped 0; count of bases not matched to a gene: 0. Germline CDR1 and CDR2: DFQATT and SNEGSKA (reference sequence). The CDR3 runs to 15 residues. CDR3 region: CSARTSGSSYNEQFF. The CDR3 DNA reads TGCAGTGCTAGAACTAGCGGGAGCTCCTACAATGAGCAGTTCTTC.

This clonotype was detected only a few times. The rearrangement links TRBV2 to TRBJ2-3, with TRBD2 matching 16 bases. The CDR3 runs 17 residues. Germline assignment: CDR1 SNHLY and CDR2 FYNNEI. The V and J ends lost 6 bases and 5 bases, in that order; junction bases with no gene match: 8. The CDR3 spells CASSLGLAGGPRDTQYF. The CDR3 bases are TGTGCCAGCAGCCTGGGACTAGCGGGGGGGCCGAGAGATACGCAGTATTTT.

The chain employs TRBV7-9 and TRBJ2-3; 7 bases are a match to TRBD1. After removal of 1 base from V and 1 base from J, the junction contained 8 bases not matched to a gene. There are 17 residues in the CDR3. Germline V CDR1 and CDR2: SEHNR, FQNEAQ (reference sequence). The CDR3 here is CASSLVGEGQGTDTQYF. CDR3 DNA: TGTGCCAGCAGCTTAGTGGGTGAAGGACAGGGCACAGATACGCAGTATTTT.

The rearrangement uses TRBV16 and TRBJ1-1; maybe TRBD1 (5 bases). The V end was cut by 1 base, the J end by 4 bases, with 10 bases between. Germline values: CDR1 KGHSY, CDR2 FQNENV. There are 14 residues in the CDR3. CDR3 region: CASSQLSGTTEAFF. As DNA, the CDR3 is TGTGCCAGCAGCCAATTGTCGGGGACCACTGAAGCTTTCTTT.

This chain links TRBV6-2 or TRBV6-3 with TRBJ2-1; the D is unclear. Germline assignment: CDR1 MNHEY and CDR2 SVGEGT. The CDR3 contains 12 residues. V was cut by 7 bases and J by 6 bases, with 10 bases left in between. The CDR3 DNA sequence: TGTGCCAGCACCCCAAAAAGCAATGAGCAGTTCTTC. Amino acids: CASTPKSNEQFF.

The chain couples TRBV6-5 to TRBJ1-2; D not certain. CDR1 is MNHEY, CDR2 SVGAGI, per germline. This CDR3 comprises 15 residues. V was cut by 0 bases and J by 2 bases, with 10 bases left in between. The CDR3 region has the DNA TGTGCCAGCAGTTACTCGAAGGATGCAAACTATGGCTACACCTTC. As protein: CASSYSKDANYGYTF.

The gene calls are TRBV20-1 and TRBJ2-7; no clear D. V gave up 6 bases and J gave up 0 bases, with 15 bases separating them. Germline V gene data show CDR1 as DFQATT and CDR2 as SNEGSKA (reference sequence). This CDR3 spans 14 amino acids. The CDR3 bases are TGCAGTGCCTCATGGCGGCAGAGCTCCTACGAGCAGTACTTC. It encodes CSASWRQSSYEQYF.